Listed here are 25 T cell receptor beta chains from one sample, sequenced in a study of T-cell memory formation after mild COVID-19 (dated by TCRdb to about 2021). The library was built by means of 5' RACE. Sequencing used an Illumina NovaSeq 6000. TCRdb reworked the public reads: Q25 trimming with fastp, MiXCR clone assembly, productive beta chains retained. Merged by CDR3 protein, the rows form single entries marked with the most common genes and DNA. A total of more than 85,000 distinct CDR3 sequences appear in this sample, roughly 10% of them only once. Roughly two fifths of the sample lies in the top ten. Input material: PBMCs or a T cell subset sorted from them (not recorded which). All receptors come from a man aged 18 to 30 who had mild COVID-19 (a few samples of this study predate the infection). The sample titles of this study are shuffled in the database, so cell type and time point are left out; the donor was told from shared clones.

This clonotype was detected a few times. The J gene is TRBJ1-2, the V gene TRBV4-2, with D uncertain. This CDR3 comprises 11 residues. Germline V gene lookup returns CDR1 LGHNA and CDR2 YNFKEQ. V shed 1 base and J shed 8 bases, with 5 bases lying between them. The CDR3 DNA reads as TGTGCCAGCAGCCAAGGGGAAGGCTACACCTTC. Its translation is CASSQGEGYTF.

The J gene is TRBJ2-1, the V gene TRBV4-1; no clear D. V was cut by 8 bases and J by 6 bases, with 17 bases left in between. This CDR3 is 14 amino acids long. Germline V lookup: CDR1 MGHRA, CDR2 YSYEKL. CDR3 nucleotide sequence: TGCGCCAGCCGGCTACAAGCAGAAATCAATGAGCAGTTCTTC. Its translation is CASRLQAEINEQFF.

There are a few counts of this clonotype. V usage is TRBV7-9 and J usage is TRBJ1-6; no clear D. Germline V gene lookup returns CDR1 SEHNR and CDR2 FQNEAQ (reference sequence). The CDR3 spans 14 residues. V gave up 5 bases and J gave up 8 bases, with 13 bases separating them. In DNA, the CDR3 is TGTGCCAGCAGCCTCACAGATATAGATTCACCCCTCCACTTT. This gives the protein CASSLTDIDSPLHF.

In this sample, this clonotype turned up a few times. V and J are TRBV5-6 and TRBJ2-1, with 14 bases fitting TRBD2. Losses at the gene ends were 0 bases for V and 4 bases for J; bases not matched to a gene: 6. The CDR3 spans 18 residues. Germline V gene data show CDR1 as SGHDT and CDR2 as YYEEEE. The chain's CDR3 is CASSLAVGLAGEYNEQFF. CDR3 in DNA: TGTGCCAGCAGCTTGGCCGTGGGACTAGCGGGGGAGTACAATGAGCAGTTCTTC.

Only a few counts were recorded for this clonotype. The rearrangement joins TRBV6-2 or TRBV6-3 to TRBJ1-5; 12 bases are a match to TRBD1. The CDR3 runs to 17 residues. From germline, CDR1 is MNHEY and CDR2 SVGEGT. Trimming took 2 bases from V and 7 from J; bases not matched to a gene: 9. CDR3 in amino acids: CASSYTGTGGALQPQHF. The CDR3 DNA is TGTGCCAGCAGTTACACCGGGACAGGGGGCGCGTTACAGCCCCAGCATTTT.

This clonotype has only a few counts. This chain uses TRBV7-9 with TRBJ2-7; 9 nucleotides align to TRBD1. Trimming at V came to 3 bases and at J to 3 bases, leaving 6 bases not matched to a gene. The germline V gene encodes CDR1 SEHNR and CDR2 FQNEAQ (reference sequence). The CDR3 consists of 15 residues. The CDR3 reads CASSLGQGEIYEQYF. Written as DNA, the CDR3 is TGTGCCAGCAGCTTGGGACAGGGCGAAATCTACGAGCAGTACTTC.

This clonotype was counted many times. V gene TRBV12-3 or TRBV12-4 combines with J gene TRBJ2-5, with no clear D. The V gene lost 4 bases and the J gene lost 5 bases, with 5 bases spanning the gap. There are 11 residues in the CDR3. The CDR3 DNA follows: TGTGCCAGCAGTTGGTCGGAGACCCAGTACTTC. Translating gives CASSWSETQYF.

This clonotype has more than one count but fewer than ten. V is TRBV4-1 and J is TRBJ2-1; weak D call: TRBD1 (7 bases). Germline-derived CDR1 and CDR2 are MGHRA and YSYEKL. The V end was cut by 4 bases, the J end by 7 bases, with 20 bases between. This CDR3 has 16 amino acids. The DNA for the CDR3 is TGCGCCAGCAGCCGACGCTTGGAGGGGGCGTGGAATGAGCAGTTCTTC. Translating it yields CASSRRLEGAWNEQFF.

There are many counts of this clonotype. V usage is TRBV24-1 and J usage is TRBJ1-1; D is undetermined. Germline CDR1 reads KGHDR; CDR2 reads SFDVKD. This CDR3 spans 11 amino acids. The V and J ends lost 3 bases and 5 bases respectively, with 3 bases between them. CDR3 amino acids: CATSDRTEAFF. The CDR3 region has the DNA TGTGCCACCAGTGATCGGACTGAAGCTTTCTTT.

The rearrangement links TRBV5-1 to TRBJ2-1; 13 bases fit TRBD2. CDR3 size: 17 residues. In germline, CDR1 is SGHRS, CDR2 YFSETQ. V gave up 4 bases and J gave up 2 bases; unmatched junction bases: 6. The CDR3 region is CASSEGLAGFTYNEQFF. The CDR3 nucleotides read TGCGCCAGCAGCGAGGGACTAGCGGGGTTCACCTACAATGAGCAGTTCTTC. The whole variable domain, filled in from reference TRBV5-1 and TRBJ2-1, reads KAGVTQTPRYLIKTRGQQVTLSCSPISGHRSVSWYQQTPGQGLQFLFEYFSETQRNKGNFPGRFSGRQFSNSRSEMNVSTLELGDSALYLCASSEGLAGFTYNEQFFGPGTRLTVL.

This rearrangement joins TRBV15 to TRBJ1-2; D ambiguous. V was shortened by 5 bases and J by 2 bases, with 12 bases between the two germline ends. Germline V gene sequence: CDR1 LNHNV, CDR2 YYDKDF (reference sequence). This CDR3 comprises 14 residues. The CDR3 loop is CATSPRELNYGYTF. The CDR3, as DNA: TGTGCCACCAGCCCGAGGGAGCTCAACTATGGCTACACCTTC.

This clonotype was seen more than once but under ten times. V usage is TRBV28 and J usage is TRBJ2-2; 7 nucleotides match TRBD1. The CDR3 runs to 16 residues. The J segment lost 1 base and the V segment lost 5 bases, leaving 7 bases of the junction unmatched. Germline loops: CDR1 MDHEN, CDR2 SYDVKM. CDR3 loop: CASSPLDRENTGELFF. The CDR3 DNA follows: TGTGCCAGCAGTCCCCTCGACAGGGAGAACACCGGGGAGCTGTTTTTT.

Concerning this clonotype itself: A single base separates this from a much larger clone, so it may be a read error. Written as DNA, the CDR3 is TGTGCCAGCAGCTTAGTGGTCTACGAGCAGTACTTC. Its protein product is CASSLVVYEQYF. J is TRBJ2-7 and V is TRBV7-9; no clear D. The CDR3 has 12 amino acids. Germline values: CDR1 SEHNR, CDR2 FQNEAQ (reference sequence). Trimming took off 1 base at V and 3 bases at J, with 4 bases between the two ends. The variable domain in full, completed from reference TRBV7-9 and TRBJ2-7, reads DTGVSQNPRHKITKRGQNVTFRCDPISEHNRLYWYRQTLGQGPEFLTYFQNEAQLEKSRLLSDRFSAERPKGSFSTLEIQRTEQGDSAMYLCASSLVVYEQYFGPGTRLTVT.

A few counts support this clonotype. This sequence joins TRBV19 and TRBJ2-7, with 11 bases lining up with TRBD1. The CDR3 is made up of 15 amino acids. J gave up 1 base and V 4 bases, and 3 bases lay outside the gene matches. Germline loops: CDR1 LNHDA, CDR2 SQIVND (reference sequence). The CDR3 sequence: CASSRGTGGSYEQYF. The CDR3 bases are TGTGCCAGTAGTAGAGGGACAGGGGGATCCTACGAGCAGTACTTC.

Written as DNA, the CDR3 is TGTGCCAGCAGCTGGGAGGGGGATACGCAGTATTTT. Protein product: CASSWEGDTQYF. V and J are TRBV11-2 and TRBJ2-3; TRBD2 agrees at 7 bases. The CDR3 is 12 amino acids. V lost 4 bases and J lost 6; bases outside the gene matches: 1. The germline V gene has CDR1 SGHAT and CDR2 FQNNGV.

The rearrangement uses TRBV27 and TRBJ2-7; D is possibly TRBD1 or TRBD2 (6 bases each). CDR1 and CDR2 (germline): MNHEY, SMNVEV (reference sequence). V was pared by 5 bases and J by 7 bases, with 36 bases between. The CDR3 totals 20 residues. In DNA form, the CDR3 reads TGTGCCAGCAGTCCCTCACCCGGCGGGACACAAGCATGGGGTAGTGGGGAGCAGTACTTC. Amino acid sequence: CASSPSPGGTQAWGSGEQYF.

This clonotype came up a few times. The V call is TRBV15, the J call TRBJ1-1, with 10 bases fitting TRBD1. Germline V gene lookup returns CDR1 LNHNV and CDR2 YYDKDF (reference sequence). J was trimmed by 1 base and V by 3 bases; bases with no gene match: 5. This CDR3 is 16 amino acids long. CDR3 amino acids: CATSRVDRGPNTEAFF. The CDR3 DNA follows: TGTGCCACCAGCAGGGTCGACAGGGGGCCGAACACTGAAGCTTTCTTT.

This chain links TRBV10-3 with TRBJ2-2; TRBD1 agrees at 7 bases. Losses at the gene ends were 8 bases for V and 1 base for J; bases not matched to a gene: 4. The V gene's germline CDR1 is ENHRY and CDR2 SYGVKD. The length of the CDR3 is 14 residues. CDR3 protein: CAIARDRNTGELFF. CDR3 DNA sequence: TGTGCCATCGCCCGGGACAGGAACACCGGGGAGCTGTTTTTT.

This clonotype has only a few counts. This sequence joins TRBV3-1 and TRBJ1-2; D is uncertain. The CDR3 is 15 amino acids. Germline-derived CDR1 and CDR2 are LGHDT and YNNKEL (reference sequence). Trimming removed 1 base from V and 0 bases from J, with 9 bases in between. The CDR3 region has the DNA TGTGCCAGCAGCCAAGGTGTCCGATCTAACTATGGCTACACCTTC. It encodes CASSQGVRSNYGYTF. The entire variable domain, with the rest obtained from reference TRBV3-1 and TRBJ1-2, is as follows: DTAVSQTPKYLVTQMGNDKSIKCEQNLGHDTMYWYKQDSKKFLKIMFSYNNKELIINETVPNRFSPKSPDKAHLNLHINSLELGDSAVYFCASSQGVRSNYGYTFGSGTRLTVV.

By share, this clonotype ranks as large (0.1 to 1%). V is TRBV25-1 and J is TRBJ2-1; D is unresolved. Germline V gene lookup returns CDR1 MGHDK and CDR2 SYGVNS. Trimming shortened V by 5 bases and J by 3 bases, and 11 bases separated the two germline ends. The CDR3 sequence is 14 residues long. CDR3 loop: CASSQSDFYNEQFF. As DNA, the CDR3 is TGTGCCAGCAGTCAGTCCGACTTCTACAATGAGCAGTTCTTC.

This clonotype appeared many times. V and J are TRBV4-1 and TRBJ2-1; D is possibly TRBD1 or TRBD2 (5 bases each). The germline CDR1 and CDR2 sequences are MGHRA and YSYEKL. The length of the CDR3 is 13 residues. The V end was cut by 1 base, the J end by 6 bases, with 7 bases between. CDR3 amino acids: CASSQGGSNEQFF. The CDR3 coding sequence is TGCGCCAGCAGCCAAGGGGGGTCCAATGAGCAGTTCTTC.

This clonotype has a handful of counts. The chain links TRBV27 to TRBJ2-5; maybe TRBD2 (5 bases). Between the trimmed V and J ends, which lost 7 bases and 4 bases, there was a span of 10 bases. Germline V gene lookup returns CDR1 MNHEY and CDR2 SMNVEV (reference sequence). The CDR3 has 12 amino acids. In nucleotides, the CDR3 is TGTGCCAGCATCGGGGATGGAGAGACCCAGTACTTC. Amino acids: CASIGDGETQYF.

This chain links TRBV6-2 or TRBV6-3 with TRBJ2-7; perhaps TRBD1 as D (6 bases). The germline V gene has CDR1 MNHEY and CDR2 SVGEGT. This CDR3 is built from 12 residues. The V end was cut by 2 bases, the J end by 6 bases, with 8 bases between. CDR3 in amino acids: CASSYGGGEQYF. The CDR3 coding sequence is TGTGCCAGCAGTTACGGGGGCGGCGAGCAGTACTTC.

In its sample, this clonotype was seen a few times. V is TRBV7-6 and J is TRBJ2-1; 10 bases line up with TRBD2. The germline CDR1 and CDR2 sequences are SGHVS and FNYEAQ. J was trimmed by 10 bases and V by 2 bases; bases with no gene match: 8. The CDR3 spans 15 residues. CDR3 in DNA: TGTGCCAGCAGCTTATACGTAGCGGGGGGATCGGAGCAGTTCTTC. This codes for CASSLYVAGGSEQFF.

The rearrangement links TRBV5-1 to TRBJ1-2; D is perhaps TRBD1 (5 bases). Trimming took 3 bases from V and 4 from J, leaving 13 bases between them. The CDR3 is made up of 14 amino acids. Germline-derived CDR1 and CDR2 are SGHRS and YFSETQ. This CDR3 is CASSSQTASYGYTF. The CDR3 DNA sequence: TGCGCCAGCAGCTCCCAGACAGCGAGCTATGGCTACACCTTC.